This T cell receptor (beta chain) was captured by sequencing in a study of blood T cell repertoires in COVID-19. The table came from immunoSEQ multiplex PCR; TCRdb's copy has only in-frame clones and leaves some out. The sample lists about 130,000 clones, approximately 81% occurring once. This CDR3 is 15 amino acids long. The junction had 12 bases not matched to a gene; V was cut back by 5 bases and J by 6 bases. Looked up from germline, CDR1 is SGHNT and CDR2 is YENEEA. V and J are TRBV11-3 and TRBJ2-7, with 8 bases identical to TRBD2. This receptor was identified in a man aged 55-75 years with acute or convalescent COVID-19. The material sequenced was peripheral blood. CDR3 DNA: TGTGCCAGCAGCGCGGGGGGAGGGCACGTCTCCGAGCAGTACTTC. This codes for CASSAGGGHVSEQYF.